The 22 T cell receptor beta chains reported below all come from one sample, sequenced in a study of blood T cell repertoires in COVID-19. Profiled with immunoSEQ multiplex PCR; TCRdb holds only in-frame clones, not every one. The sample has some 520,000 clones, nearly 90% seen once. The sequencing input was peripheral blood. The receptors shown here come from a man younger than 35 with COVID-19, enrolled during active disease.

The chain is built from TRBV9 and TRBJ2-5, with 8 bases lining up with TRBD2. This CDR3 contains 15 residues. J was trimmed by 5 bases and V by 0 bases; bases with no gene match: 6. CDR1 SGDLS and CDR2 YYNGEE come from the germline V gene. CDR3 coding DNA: TGTGCCAGCAGCGTAGCGGGGGGGCCCGGGGAGACCCAGTACTTC. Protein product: CASSVAGGPGETQYF.

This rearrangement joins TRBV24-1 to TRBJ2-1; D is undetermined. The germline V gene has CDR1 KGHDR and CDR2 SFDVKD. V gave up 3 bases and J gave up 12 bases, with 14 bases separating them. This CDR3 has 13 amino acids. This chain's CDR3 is CATSDRPSGGQFF. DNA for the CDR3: TGTGCCACCAGTGATCGACCATCAGGTGGGCAGTTCTTC.

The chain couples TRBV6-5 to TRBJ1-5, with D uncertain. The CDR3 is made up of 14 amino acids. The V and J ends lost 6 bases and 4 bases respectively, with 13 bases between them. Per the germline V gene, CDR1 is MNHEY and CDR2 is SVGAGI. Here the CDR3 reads CASSVRGKNQPQHF. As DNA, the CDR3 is TGTGCCAGCAGCGTCCGGGGTAAGAATCAGCCCCAGCATTTT.

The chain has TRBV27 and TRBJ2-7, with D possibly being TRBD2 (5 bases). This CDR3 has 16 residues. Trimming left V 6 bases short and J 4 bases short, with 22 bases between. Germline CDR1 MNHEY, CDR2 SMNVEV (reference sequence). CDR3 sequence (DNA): TGTGCCAGCAGCAATGGAGGTTCTGGCAGCCCATACGAGCAGTACTTC. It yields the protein CASSNGGSGSPYEQYF.

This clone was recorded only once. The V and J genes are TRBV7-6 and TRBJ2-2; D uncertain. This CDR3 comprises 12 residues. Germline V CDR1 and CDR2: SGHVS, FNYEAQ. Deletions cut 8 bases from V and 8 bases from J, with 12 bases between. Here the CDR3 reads CASQASSGELFF. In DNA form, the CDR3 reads TGTGCCAGCCAAGCGAGTTCGGGGGAGCTGTTTTTT.

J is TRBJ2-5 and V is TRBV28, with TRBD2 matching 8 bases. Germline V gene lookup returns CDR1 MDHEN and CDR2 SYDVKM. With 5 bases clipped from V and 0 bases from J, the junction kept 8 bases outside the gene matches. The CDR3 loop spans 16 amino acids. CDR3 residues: CASSATPLADQETQYF. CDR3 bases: TGTGCCAGCAGTGCCACCCCACTAGCGGACCAAGAGACCCAGTACTTC.

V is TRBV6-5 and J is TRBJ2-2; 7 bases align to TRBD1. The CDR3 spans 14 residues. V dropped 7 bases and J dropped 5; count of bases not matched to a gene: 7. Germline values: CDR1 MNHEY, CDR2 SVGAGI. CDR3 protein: CASKQGLWTGELFF. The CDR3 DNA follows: TGTGCCAGCAAACAGGGGCTATGGACCGGGGAGCTGTTTTTT.

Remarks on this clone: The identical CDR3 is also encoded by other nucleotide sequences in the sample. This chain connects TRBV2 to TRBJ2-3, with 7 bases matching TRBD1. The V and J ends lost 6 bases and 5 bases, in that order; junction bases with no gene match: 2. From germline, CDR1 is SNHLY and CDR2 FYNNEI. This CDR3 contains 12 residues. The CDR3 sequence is CASRDREDTQYF. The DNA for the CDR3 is TGTGCCAGCAGAGACAGGGAAGATACGCAGTATTTT.

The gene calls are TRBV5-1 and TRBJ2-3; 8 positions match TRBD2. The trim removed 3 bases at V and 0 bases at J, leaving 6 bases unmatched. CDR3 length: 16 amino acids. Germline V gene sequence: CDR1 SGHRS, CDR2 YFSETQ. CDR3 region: CASSWGPSGSTDTQYF. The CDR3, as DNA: TGCGCCAGCAGCTGGGGCCCTAGCGGGAGCACAGATACGCAGTATTTT. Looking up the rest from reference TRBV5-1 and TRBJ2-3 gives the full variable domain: KAGVTQTPRYLIKTRGQQVTLSCSPISGHRSVSWYQQTPGQGLQFLFEYFSETQRNKGNFPGRFSGRQFSNSRSEMNVSTLELGDSALYLCASSWGPSGSTDTQYFGPGTRLTVL.

CDR3: CASSSGTDPSEQYF. The CDR3 DNA sequence: TGCGCCAGCAGCTCCGGGACAGATCCTTCCGAGCAGTACTTC. This sequence joins TRBV5-1 and TRBJ2-7; 7 bases line up with TRBD1. Trimming cost V 3 bases and J 6 bases; bases outside gene matches: 9. Germline-derived CDR1 and CDR2 are SGHRS and YFSETQ. This CDR3 spans 14 amino acids.

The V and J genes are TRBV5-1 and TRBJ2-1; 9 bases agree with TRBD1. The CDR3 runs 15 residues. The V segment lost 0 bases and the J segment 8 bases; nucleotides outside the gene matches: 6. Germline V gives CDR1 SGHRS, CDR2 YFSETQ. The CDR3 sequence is CASSLVGTGQYEQFF. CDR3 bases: TGCGCCAGCAGCTTGGTTGGGACAGGGCAGTATGAGCAGTTCTTC.

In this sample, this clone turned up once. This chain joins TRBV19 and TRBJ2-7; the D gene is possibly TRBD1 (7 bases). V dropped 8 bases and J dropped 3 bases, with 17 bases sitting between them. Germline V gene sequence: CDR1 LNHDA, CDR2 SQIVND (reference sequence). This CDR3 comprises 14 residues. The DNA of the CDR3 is TGTGCCAGTCAACCAGGGGGGCCAGTCTACGAGCAGTACTTC. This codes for CASQPGGPVYEQYF.

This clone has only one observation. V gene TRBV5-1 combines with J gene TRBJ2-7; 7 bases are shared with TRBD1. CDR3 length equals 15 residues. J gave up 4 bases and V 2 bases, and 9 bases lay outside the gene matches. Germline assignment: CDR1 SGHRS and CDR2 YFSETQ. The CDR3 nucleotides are TGCGCCAGCAGCTTCACAGGGGAGATAGCGTACGAGCAGTACTTC. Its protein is CASSFTGEIAYEQYF.

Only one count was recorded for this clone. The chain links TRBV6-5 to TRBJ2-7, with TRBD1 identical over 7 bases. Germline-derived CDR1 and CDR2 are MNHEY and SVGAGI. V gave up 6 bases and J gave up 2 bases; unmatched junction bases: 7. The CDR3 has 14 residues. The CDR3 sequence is CASRKGGRAYEQYF. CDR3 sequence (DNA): TGTGCCAGCAGAAAAGGGGGCAGGGCCTACGAGCAGTACTTC.

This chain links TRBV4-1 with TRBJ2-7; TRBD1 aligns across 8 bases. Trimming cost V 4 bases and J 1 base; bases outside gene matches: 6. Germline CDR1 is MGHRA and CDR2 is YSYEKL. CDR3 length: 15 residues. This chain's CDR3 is CASSLQGAGSYEQYF. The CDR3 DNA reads TGCGCCAGCAGCCTCCAGGGGGCGGGATCCTACGAGCAGTACTTC.

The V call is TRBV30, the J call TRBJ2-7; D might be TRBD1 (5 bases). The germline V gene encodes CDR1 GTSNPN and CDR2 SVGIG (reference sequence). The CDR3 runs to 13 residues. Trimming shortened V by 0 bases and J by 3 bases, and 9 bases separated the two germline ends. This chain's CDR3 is CAWSVKGVYEQYF. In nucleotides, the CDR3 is TGTGCCTGGAGTGTTAAAGGGGTCTACGAGCAGTACTTC.

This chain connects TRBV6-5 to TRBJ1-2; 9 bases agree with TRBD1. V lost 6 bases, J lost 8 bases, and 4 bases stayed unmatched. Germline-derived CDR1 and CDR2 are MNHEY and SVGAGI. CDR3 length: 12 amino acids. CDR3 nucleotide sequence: TGTGCCAGCAGGGGACAGGGTGGCGGCTACACCTTC. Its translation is CASRGQGGGYTF.

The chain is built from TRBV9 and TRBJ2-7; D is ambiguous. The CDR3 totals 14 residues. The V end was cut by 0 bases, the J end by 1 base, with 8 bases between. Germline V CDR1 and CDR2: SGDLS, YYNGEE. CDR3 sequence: CASSVDSASYEQYF. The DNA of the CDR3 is TGTGCCAGCAGCGTAGATTCAGCGTCCTACGAGCAGTACTTC.

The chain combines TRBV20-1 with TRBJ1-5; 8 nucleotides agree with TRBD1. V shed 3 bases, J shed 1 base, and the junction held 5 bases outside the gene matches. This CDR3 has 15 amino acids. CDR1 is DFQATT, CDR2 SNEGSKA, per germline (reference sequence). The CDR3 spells CSASQGAGSNQPQHF. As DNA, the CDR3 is TGCAGTGCTAGTCAGGGGGCGGGGAGCAATCAGCCCCAGCATTTT.

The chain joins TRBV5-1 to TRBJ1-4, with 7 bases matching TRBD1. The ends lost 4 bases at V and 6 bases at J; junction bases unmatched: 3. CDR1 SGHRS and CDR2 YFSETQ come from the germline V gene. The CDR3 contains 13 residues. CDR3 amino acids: CASSGQEDEKLFF. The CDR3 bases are TGCGCCAGCAGCGGACAGGAGGATGAAAAACTGTTTTTT.

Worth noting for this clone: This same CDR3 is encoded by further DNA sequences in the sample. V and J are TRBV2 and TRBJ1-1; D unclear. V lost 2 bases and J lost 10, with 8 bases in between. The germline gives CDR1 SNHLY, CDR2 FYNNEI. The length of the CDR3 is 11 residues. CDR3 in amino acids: CASSESVGAFF. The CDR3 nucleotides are TGTGCCAGCAGTGAAAGCGTTGGAGCTTTCTTT.

This CDR3 reads CASKTDFNQPQHF. The CDR3 DNA is TGTGCCAGCAAGACAGACTTTAATCAGCCCCAGCATTTT. The chain joins TRBV2 to TRBJ1-5; the D gene is possibly TRBD1 (5 bases). The CDR3 extends over 13 amino acids. Germline CDR1 reads SNHLY; CDR2 reads FYNNEI. The ends were cut back, 7 bases at V and 4 bases at J, with 11 bases in the middle.